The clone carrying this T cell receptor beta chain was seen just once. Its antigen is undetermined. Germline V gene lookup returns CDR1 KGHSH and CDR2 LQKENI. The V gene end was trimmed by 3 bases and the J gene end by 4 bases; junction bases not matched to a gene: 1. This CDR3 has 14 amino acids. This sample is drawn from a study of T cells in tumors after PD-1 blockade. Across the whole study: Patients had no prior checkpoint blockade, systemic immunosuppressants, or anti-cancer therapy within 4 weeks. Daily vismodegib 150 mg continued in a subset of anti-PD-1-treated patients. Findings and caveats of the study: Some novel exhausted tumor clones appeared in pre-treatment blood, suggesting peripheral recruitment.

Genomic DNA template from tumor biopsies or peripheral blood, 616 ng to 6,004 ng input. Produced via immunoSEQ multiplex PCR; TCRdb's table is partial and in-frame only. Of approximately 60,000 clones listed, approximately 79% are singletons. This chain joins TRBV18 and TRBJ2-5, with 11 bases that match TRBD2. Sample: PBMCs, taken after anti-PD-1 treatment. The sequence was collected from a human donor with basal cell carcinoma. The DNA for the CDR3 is TGTGCCAGCTCACCTGGGACTAGCGGAGAGACCCAGTACTTC. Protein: CASSPGTSGETQYF.